Given below is one TCR beta chain in context. Its antigen is as yet unknown. This specimen comes from a study of T-cell memory formation after mild COVID-19. Study information: Across donors, TCR clusters were largely donor specific.

This CDR3 is 15 amino acids long. Trimming took 0 bases from V and 3 from J, leaving 12 bases between them. Germline CDR1 and CDR2: LGHDT and YNNKEL (reference sequence). TCRdb re-called the 5' RACE reads through MiXCR, storing one row per CDR3 protein. This sample has hundreds of thousands of distinct CDR3 sequences, with about a quarter found just once. Study results and caveats: There was a balanced CD4/CD8 profile in clones contracting day 15 to 85, and later expanders leaned CD4+.

The source is an adult woman who had mild COVID-19 (a few samples of this study predate the infection). Cell type and time point are not known. The sequenced sample was PBMCs or a T cell subset sorted from them (not recorded which). The V and J genes are TRBV3-1 and TRBJ2-7; no definite D call. The CDR3 sequence: CASSQEAYTSYEQYF. CDR3 bases: TGTGCCAGCAGCCAAGAGGCCTACACGAGCTACGAGCAGTACTTC.